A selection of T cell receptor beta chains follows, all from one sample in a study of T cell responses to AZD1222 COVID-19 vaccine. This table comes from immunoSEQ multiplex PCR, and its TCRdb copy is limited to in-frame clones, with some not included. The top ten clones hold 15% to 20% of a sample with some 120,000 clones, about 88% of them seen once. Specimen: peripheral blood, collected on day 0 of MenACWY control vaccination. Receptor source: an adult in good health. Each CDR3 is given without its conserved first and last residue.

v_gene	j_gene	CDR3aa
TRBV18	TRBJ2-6	ASSAQGTGANVLT
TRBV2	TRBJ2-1	ASSLAGVFNEQF
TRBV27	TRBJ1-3	ASRQQGAGNTIY
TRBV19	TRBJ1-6	ASSKWQRENSPLH
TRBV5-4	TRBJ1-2	ASSLVGAVYGYT
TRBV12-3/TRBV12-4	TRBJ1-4	ASSLLGEKLF
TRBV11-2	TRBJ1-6	ASSPDGRGFSPLH
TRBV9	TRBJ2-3	ASSAETPDTQY
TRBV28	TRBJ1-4	ASSSTNNEKLF
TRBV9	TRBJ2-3	ASSVGGDTQY
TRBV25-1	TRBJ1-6	ASSLPRGGSPLH
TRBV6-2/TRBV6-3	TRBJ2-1	ASSYPRLAGKRHNEQF
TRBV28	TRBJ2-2	ASSLPSGMATGELF
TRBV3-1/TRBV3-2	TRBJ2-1	ASSQDSVRAGEQF
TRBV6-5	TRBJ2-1	ASRGVAGGNEQF
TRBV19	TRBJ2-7	ASSLGTGNLYEQY
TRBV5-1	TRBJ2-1	ASSLVGLAGVRNEQF
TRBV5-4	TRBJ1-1	ASSLESTNTEAF
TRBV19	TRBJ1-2	ASTERDRVTYGYT
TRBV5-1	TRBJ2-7	ASSLGPHYEQY
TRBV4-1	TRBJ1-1	ASSQRVGRLMNTEAF
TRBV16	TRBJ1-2	ASSQLGAGNFA
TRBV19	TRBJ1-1	ASSIVRRLNTEAF
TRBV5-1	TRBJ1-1	ASRGRLNTEAF
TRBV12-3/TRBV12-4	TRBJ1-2	ASSFWGRGGYT
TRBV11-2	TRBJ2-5	ASSSIAGGPRETQY
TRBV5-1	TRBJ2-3	ASSYAGTDTQY
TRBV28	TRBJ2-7	ASCRTSGIYEQY
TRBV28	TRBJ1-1	ASQGWDTEAF
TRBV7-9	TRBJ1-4	ASTGKTGNEKLF
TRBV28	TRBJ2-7	ASSLLRDEQY
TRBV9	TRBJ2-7	ASSALGQGSDEQY
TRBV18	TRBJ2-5	ASSPSGRDETQY
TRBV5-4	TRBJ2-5	ASTLYRDQETQY
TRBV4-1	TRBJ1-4	ASSQADWDIELF
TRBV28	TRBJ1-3	ASSFGDSSGNTIY
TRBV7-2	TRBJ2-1	ASSSRDGELHEQF
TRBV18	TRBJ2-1	ASSPRLGTSGVPDNEQF
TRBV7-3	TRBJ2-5	ASSLSRAGETQY
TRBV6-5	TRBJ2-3	ASRGKWDTDTQY
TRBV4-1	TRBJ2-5	ASSLGTQETQY
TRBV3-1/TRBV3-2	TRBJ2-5	ASSQGTSGRKTQY
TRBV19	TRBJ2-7	ASSMDAGGITYEQY
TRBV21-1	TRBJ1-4	ASSKEGGGETNEKLF
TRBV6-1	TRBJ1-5	ASSGRTGGSNQPQH
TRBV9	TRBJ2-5	ASSEGLAMETQY
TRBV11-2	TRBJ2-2	ASSLRGRAGGELF
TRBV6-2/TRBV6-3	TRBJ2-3	ASSLVRGDTQY
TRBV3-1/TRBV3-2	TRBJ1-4	ASSPGQGSTNEKLF
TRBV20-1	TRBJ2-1	SASVGGRTYNEQF
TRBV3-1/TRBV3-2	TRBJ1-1	ASRRDRNTEAF
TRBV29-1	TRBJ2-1	SVGLAGRNEQF
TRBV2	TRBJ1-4	ARGQGNEKLF